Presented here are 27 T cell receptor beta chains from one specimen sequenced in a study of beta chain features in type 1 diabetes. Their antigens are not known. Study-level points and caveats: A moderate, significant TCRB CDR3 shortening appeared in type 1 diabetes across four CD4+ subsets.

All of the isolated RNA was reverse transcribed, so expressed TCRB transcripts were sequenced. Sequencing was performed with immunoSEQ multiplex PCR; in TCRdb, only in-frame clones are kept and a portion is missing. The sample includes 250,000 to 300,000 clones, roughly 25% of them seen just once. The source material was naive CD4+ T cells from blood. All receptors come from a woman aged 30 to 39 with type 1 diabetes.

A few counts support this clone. CDR3 sequence reads: CASSQGYLQGNQPQHF. In DNA form, the CDR3 reads TGCGCCAGCAGCCAAGGGTATCTCCAGGGAAATCAGCCCCAGCATTTT. The chain has TRBV4-1 and TRBJ1-5; possibly TRBD1 for D (5 bases). V was pared by 1 base and J by 4 bases, with 14 bases between. The CDR3 totals 16 residues. CDR1 is MGHRA and CDR2 is YSYEKL in the germline V gene.

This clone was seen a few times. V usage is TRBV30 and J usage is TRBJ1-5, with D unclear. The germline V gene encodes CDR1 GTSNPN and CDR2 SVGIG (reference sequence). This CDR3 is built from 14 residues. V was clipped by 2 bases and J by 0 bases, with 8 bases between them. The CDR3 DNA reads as TGTGCCTGGAGTAGGAGCTATAGCAATCAGCCCCAGCATTTT. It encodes CAWSRSYSNQPQHF.

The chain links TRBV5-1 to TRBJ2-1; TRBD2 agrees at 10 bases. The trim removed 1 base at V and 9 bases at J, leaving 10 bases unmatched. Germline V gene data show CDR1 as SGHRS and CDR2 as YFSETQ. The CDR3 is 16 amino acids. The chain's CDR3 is CASSLMASGGGVEQFF. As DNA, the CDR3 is TGCGCCAGCAGCTTGATGGCTAGCGGGGGTGGAGTTGAGCAGTTCTTC.

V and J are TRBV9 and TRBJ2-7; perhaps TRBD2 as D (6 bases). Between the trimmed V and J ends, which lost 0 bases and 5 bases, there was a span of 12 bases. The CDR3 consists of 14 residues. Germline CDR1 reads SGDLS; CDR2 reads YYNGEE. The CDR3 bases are TGTGCCAGCAGCGTAGACGGGAGCAACCACGAGCAGTACTTC. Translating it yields CASSVDGSNHEQYF. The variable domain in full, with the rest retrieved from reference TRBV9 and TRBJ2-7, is DSGVTQTPKHLITATGQRVTLRCSPRSGDLSVYWYQQSLDQGLQFLIQYYNGEERAKGNILERFSAQQFPDLHSELNLSSLELGDSALYFCASSVDGSNHEQYFGPGTRLTVT.

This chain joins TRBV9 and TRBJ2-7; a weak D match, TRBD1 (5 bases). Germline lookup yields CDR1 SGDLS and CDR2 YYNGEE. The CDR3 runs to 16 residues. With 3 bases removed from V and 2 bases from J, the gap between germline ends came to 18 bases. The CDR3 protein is CASSGPETADAYEQYF. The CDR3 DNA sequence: TGTGCCAGCAGCGGACCGGAGACAGCCGACGCCTACGAGCAGTACTTC.

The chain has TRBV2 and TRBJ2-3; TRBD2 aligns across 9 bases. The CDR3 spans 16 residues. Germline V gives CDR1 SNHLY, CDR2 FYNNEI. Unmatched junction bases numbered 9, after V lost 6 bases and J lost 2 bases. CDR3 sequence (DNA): TGTGCCAGCAGATGGAGCGGGAGGACACCCACAGATACGCAGTATTTT. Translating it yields CASRWSGRTPTDTQYF.

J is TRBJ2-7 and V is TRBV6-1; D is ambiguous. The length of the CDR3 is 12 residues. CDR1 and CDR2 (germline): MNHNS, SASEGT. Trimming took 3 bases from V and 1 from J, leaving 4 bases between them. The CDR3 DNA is TGTGCCAGCAGTGAGTCATCCTACGAGCAGTACTTC. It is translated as CASSESSYEQYF.

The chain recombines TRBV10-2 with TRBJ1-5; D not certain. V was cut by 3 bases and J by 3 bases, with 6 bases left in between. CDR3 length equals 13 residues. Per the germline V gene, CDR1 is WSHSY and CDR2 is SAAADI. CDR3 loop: CASSDIVNQPQHF. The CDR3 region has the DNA TGCGCCAGCAGTGATATAGTCAATCAGCCCCAGCATTTT.

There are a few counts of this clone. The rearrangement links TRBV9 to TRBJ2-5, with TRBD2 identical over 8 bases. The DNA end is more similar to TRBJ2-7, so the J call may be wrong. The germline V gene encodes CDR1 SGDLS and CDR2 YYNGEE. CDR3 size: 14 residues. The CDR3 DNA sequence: TGTGCCAGCAGCGTAGATAGCGGGACCCACGAGCAGTACTTC. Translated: CASSVDSGTHEQYF.

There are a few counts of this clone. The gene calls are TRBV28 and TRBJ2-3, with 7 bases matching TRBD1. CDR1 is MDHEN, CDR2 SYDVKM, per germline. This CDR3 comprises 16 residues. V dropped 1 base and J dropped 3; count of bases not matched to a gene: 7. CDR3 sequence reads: CASSLYVAGGTDTQYF. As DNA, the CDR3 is TGTGCCAGCAGTTTATATGTGGCAGGGGGAACAGATACGCAGTATTTT.

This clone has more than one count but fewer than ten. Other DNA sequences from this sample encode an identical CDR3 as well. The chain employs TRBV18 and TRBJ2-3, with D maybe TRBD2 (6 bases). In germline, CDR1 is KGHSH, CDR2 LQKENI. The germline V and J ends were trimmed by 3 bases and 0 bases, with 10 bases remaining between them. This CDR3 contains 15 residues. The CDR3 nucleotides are TGTGCCAGCTCACCGCCGGGACTTAGCACAGATACGCAGTATTTT. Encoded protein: CASSPPGLSTDTQYF.

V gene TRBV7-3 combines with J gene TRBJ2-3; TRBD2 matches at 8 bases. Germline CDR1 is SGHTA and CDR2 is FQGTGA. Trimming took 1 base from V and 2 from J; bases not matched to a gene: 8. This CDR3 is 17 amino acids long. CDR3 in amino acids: CASSLNGREGLTDTQYF. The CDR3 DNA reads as TGTGCCAGCAGCTTAAATGGTCGGGAGGGACTCACAGATACGCAGTATTTT.

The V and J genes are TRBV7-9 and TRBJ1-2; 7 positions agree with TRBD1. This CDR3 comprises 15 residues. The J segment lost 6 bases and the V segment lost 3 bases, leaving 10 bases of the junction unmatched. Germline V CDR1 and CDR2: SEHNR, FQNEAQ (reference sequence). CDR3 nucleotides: TGTGCCAGCAGCTTGCCAAGGGGGCCAGGCGATGGCTACACCTTC. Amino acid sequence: CASSLPRGPGDGYTF.

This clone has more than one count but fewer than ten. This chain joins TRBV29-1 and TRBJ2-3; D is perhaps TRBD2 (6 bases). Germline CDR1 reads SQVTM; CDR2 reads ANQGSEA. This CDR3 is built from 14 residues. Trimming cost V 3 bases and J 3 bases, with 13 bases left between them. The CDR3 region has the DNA TGCAGCGTTGAGGGGAGGAGGAGGACAGATACGCAGTATTTT. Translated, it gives CSVEGRRRTDTQYF.

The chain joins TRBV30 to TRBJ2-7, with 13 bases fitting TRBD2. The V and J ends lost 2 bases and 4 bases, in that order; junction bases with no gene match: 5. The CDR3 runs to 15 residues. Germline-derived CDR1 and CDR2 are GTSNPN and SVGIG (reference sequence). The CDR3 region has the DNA TGTGCCTGGAGTAAACAGGGACTAGCGGGATACGAGCAGTACTTC. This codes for CAWSKQGLAGYEQYF.

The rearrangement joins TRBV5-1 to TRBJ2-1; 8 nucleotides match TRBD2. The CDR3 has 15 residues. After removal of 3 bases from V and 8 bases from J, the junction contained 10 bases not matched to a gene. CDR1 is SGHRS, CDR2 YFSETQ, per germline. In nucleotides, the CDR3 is TGCGCCAGCAGCTCTCCAGCGGGAGTGGTCCATGAGCAGTTCTTC. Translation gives CASSSPAGVVHEQFF.

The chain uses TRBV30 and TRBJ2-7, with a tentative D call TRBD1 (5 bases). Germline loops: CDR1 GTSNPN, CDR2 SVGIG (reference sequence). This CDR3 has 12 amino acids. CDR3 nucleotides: TGTGTTGGGGCCAAATCATCCTACGAGCAGTACTTC. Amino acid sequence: CVGAKSSYEQYF. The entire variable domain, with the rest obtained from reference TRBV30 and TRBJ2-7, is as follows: SQTIHQWPATLVQPVGSPLSLECTVEGTSNPNLYWYRQAAGRGLQLLFYSVGIGQISSEVPQNLSASRPQDRQFILSSKKLLLSDSGFYLCVGAKSSYEQYFGPGTRLTVT.

The CDR3 sequence is CASSSASTTYHEQFF. The CDR3 nucleotides read TGTGCCAGCAGTTCGGCTTCGACTACTTATCATGAGCAGTTCTTC. The chain employs TRBV28 and TRBJ2-1; D possibly corresponds to TRBD2 (5 bases). This CDR3 contains 15 residues. The ends were cut back, 4 bases at V and 8 bases at J, with 18 bases in the middle. Per the germline V gene, CDR1 is MDHEN and CDR2 is SYDVKM.

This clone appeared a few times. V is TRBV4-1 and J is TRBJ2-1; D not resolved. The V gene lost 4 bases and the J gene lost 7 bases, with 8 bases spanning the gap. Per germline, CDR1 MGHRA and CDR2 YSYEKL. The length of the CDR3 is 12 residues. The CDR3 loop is CASSRVPNEQFF. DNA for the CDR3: TGCGCCAGCAGCCGAGTCCCGAATGAGCAGTTCTTC.

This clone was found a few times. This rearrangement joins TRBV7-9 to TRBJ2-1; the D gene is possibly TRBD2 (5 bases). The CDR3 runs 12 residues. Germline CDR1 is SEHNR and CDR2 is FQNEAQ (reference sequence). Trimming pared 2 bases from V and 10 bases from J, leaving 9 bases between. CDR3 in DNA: TGTGCCAGCAGCTTAATAGCGACAGAGCAGTTCTTC. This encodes CASSLIATEQFF.

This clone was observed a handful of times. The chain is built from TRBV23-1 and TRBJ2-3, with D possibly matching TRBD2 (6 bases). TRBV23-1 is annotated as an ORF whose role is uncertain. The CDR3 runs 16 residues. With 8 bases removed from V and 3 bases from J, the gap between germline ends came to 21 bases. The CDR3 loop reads CASFALRRETTDTQYF. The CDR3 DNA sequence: TGCGCCAGCTTCGCCTTACGTCGGGAGACAACAGATACGCAGTATTTT.

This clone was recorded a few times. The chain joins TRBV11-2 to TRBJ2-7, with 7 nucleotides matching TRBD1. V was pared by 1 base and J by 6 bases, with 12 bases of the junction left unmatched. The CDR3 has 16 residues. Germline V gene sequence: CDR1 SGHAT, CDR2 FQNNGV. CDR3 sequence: CASSLARWTGRGEQYF. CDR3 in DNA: TGTGCCAGCAGCTTAGCACGATGGACAGGTCGTGGCGAGCAGTACTTC.

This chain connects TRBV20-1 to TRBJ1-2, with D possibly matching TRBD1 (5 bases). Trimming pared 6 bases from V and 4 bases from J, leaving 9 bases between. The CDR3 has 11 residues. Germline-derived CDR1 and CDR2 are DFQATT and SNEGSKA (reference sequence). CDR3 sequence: CSAPGPYGYTF. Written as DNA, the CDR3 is TGCAGTGCCCCAGGGCCCTATGGCTACACCTTC.

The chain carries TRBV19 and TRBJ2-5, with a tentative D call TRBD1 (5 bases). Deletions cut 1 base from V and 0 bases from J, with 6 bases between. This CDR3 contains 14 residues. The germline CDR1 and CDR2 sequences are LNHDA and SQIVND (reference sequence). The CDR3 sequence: CASSIVRDQETQYF. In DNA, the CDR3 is TGTGCCAGTAGTATAGTCAGGGACCAAGAGACCCAGTACTTC.

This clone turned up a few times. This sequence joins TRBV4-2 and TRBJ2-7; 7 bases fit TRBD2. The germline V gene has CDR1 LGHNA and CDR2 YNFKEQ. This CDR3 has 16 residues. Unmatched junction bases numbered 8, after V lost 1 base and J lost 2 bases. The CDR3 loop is CASSQGPSAGAYEQYF. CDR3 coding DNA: TGTGCCAGCAGCCAAGGACCCTCTGCGGGAGCCTACGAGCAGTACTTC.

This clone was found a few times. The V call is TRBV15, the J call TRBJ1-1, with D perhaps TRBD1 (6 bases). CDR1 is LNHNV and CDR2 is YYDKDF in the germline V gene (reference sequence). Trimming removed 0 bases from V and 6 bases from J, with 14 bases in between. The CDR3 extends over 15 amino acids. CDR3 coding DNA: TGTGCCACCAGCAGAGACACAGGGATCAGAGCTGAAGCTTTCTTT. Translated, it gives CATSRDTGIRAEAFF.

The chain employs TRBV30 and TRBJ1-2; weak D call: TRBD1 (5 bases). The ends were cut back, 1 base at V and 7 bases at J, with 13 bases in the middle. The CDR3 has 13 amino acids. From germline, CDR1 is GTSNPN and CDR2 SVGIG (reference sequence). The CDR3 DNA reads TGTGCCTGGAGTGGTCAGGGTGAAGTTGGCTACACCTTC. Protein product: CAWSGQGEVGYTF.